A selection of T cell receptor beta chains follows, all from one sample in a study of OX40 agonist ivuxolimab in advanced cancers. The method was immunoSEQ multiplex PCR; TCRdb's version includes in-frame clones alone and lacks a portion of them. Altogether 17,000 or so clones are present, 78% being singletons, with the ten largest covering almost 30%. The sample in question was CD4+ or CD8+ T cells sorted from blood, obtained in a trial of the OX40 agonist ivuxolimab. These receptors came from an adult with an advanced solid tumor such as melanoma, head and neck, liver or kidney cancer. The CDR3 runs from the conserved cysteine through the conserved F or W. A D gene is named only where the DNA matches it firmly. Clone size is stated in some rows and not others, as once, few, many or a class when expanded.

v_gene: TRBV2; j_gene: TRBJ1-2; d_gene: TRBD1; abundance: NA; CDR3aa: CASSLRDRGDGYTF; CDR3nt: TGTGCCAGCAGCCTCCGGGACAGGGGAGATGGCTACACCTTC
v_gene: TRBV9; j_gene: TRBJ2-1; d_gene: NA; abundance: NA; CDR3aa: CASSPPGEFPYNEQFF; CDR3nt: TGTGCCAGCAGCCCACCGGGGGAGTTTCCCTACAATGAGCAGTTCTTC
v_gene: TRBV7-9; j_gene: TRBJ2-5; d_gene: NA; abundance: NA; CDR3aa: CASSLVHEETQYF; CDR3nt: TGTGCCAGCAGCTTAGTGCACGAAGAGACCCAGTACTTC
v_gene: TRBV21-1; j_gene: TRBJ2-7; d_gene: NA; abundance: NA; CDR3aa: CAPGAEEQYF; CDR3nt: TGTGCCCCGGGAGCGGAAGAGCAGTACTTC
v_gene: TRBV13; j_gene: TRBJ1-2; d_gene: NA; abundance: few; CDR3aa: CASSLQDSINYGYTF; CDR3nt: TGTGCCAGCAGCTTGCAGGACTCAATTAACTATGGCTACACCTTC
v_gene: TRBV9; j_gene: TRBJ2-2; d_gene: NA; abundance: NA; CDR3aa: CASAAGFNTGELFF; CDR3nt: TGTGCCAGCGCGGCCGGCTTCAACACCGGGGAGCTGTTTTTT
v_gene: TRBV7-6; j_gene: TRBJ2-2; d_gene: NA; abundance: NA; CDR3aa: CASSPHRTLNTGELFF; CDR3nt: TGTGCCAGCAGCCCGCATAGGACTTTGAACACCGGGGAGCTGTTTTTT
v_gene: TRBV5-1; j_gene: TRBJ2-7; d_gene: TRBD1; abundance: NA; CDR3aa: CASSLRQGYYEQYF; CDR3nt: TGCGCCAGCAGCTTGAGACAGGGGTACTACGAGCAGTACTTC
v_gene: TRBV5-4; j_gene: TRBJ2-7; d_gene: TRBD2; abundance: NA; CDR3aa: CASSLSGRLYEQYF; CDR3nt: TGTGCCAGCAGCTTGAGCGGGAGGTTGTACGAGCAGTACTTC
v_gene: TRBV27; j_gene: TRBJ1-4; d_gene: NA; abundance: NA; CDR3aa: CASSFRRERFEKLFF; CDR3nt: TGTGCCAGCAGTTTCCGTCGGGAGAGGTTCGAAAAACTGTTTTTT